This T cell receptor (beta chain) originates from a study of beta chain features in type 1 diabetes. Study background: Healthy donors, compared against patients, showed similar age, gender and cell yields. Study-level findings and limits: The naive, central memory and Treg TCRB repertoires of patients appeared to be more similar to one another than those of healthy donors. Type 1 diabetes patients had moderately but significantly shorter TCRB CDR3s in all four CD4+ subsets.

Donors contributed one heparinised blood draw apiece, averaging about 110 mL. Using CD45RO/CCR7/CD25/CD127/CD95/CD27, CD4+ naive, central memory, regulatory and stem cell-like memory cells were sorted. Germline V gene sequence: CDR1 SGHDT, CDR2 YYEEEE. V gave up 5 bases and J gave up 1 base, with 12 bases separating them. The length of the CDR3 is 14 residues. This clone has just a few counts. Its antigen is not known. Expressed TCRB transcripts were sequenced after all isolated RNA was converted to cDNA. TCRdb's copy holds only in-frame clones and misses some; the assay was immunoSEQ multiplex PCR. The sample has hundreds of thousands of clones; 11% to 15% are singletons.

The chain has TRBV5-6 and TRBJ1-1, with D maybe TRBD1 (5 bases). Sequenced input: naive CD4+ T cells from blood. This clonotype was obtained from a man aged 18 to 30 with type 1 diabetes. Here the CDR3 DNA reads TGTGCCAGCAGTTGGGGACCGCAGAACACTGAAGCTTTCTTT. It codes for CASSWGPQNTEAFF.